These 10 T cell receptor beta chains originate from one sample sequenced in a study of cytomegalovirus exposure and HLA in healthy donors. The primer mix had 60 Vbeta and 13 Jbeta primers. Clones were read by immunoSEQ multiplex PCR, and TCRdb kept only the in-frame ones, dropping some. The table lists 60,000 to 100,000 clones. The sequenced material came from PBMCs. The receptors originated from a man younger than 45 in good health and CMV-seronegative.

The gene calls are TRBV19 and TRBJ1-2, with 7 bases lining up with TRBD1. Germline V gene sequence: CDR1 LNHDA, CDR2 SQIVND (reference sequence). V lost 5 bases and J lost 0; bases outside the gene matches: 6. The CDR3 consists of 15 residues. The CDR3 loop reads CASSPWTGANYGYTF. For the CDR3, the DNA is TGTGCCAGTAGTCCATGGACAGGAGCTAACTATGGCTACACCTTC.

The J gene is TRBJ2-3, the V gene TRBV5-1, with 7 bases that match TRBD2. Germline loops: CDR1 SGHRS, CDR2 YFSETQ. CDR3 size: 15 residues. The V segment lost 0 bases and the J segment 2 bases; nucleotides outside the gene matches: 3. The CDR3 here is CASSLGSGNTDTQYF. CDR3 bases: TGCGCCAGCAGCTTGGGGAGCGGGAACACAGATACGCAGTATTTT.

The chain carries TRBV10-3 and TRBJ1-3; a possible D gene is TRBD1 (5 bases). CDR1 is ENHRY, CDR2 SYGVKD, per germline. CDR3 length: 13 residues. Deletions cut 11 bases from V and 1 base from J, with 12 bases between. The CDR3 nucleotides are TGTGCCTCCAGCAGGGAATCTGGAAACACCATATATTTT. Translation gives CASSRESGNTIYF.

This chain links TRBV7-2 with TRBJ2-5; D is uncertain. The DNA end is a closer match to TRBJ2-7, so the J assignment may be wrong. The CDR3 has 12 residues. CDR1 SGHTA and CDR2 FQGNSA come from the germline V gene. CDR3 bases: TGTGCCAGCAGCTTGTCGTCCTACGAGCAGTACTTC. As protein: CASSLSSYEQYF.

This chain joins TRBV7-9 and TRBJ2-3; D is possibly TRBD1 (6 bases). From germline, CDR1 is SEHNR and CDR2 FQNEAQ (reference sequence). V lost 6 bases and J lost 3, with 16 bases in between. The CDR3 loop spans 15 amino acids. CDR3 DNA sequence: TGTGCCAGCAGAAGCATAAACAGGGAAACAGATACGCAGTATTTT. As protein: CASRSINRETDTQYF.

The genes are TRBV6-1 and TRBJ2-7; 11 nucleotides agree with TRBD2. After removal of 6 bases from V and 5 bases from J, the junction contained 3 bases not matched to a gene. CDR3 length: 13 amino acids. CDR1 is MNHNS and CDR2 is SASEGT in the germline V gene. The chain's CDR3 is CASRLAGANEQYF. The CDR3 nucleotides are TGTGCCAGCAGACTAGCGGGAGCCAACGAGCAGTACTTC.

This sequence joins TRBV6-5 and TRBJ1-1; 7 nucleotides agree with TRBD1. The V segment lost 2 bases and the J segment 0 bases; nucleotides outside the gene matches: 6. Germline CDR1 reads MNHEY; CDR2 reads SVGAGI. CDR3 length: 16 residues. This CDR3 is CASSYGQAIMNTEAFF. As DNA, the CDR3 is TGTGCCAGCAGTTACGGACAGGCTATCATGAACACTGAAGCTTTCTTT.

The V call is TRBV15, the J call TRBJ2-7, with 8 nucleotides matching TRBD2. Germline V gene sequence: CDR1 LNHNV, CDR2 YYDKDF (reference sequence). CDR3 length equals 15 residues. The junction had 5 bases not matched to a gene; V was cut back by 1 base and J by 3 bases. CDR3 residues: CATSRVPGGVYEQYF. The CDR3 DNA reads TGTGCCACCAGCAGAGTCCCGGGGGGGGTCTACGAGCAGTACTTC.

This chain links TRBV4-2 with TRBJ2-1, with TRBD2 matching 10 bases. V dropped 0 bases and J dropped 8; count of bases not matched to a gene: 7. The CDR3 has 16 amino acids. From germline, CDR1 is LGHNA and CDR2 YNFKEQ. CDR3 nucleotide sequence: TGTGCCAGCAGCCAAGAATGGCTAGCGGGAGATCATGAGCAGTTCTTC. This encodes CASSQEWLAGDHEQFF.

V gene TRBV11-2 combines with J gene TRBJ2-7; weak D call: TRBD2 (5 bases). CDR3 length: 15 residues. The V gene's germline CDR1 is SGHAT and CDR2 FQNNGV. Trimming stripped 1 base from V and 4 bases from J, with 14 bases between. CDR3 loop: CASSLGVGEGYEQYF. The CDR3 DNA reads TGTGCCAGCAGCTTAGGTGTCGGGGAAGGGTACGAGCAGTACTTC.